What follows are 15 T cell receptor beta chains derived from one specimen sequenced in a study of shared clonotypes between healthy human individuals (dated by TCRdb to 2018 to 2021). Library prep was done by the immunoSEQ multiplex PCR assay. This immuneACCESS table, as held by TCRdb, lists in-frame sequences with V and J called but not all clones. Of the missing ones, under half trace to an unresolved V gene in checked studies; the others have no known cause. In this sample the table shows approximately 2.3 million clones, about 92% of which occur a single time. The top ten clones comprise 0.35% to 0.45% of the sample. What was sequenced was naive CD4+ T cells from PBMCs. The cell subset or site label for this specimen denotes: CD45RA+ positively selected. The receptors derive from a man between 18 and 29 years old in good health. Some clones in this sample may be carry-over from other donors' samples.

V is TRBV4-3 and J is TRBJ2-6; 15 nucleotides agree with TRBD2. The CDR3 has 18 amino acids. Germline CDR1 reads LGHNA; CDR2 reads YSLEER. Trimming at V came to 4 bases and at J to 1 base, leaving 2 bases not matched to a gene. The CDR3 DNA is TGCGCCAGCAGCCTCGGGACTAGCGGGAGGTCTGGGGCCAACGTCCTGACTTTC. Its protein product is CASSLGTSGRSGANVLTF.

CDR3 loop: CASSPRGIGLYNEQFF. The CDR3, as DNA: TGTGCCAGCAGCCCCCGCGGGATTGGGCTCTACAATGAGCAGTTCTTC. J is TRBJ2-1 and V is TRBV9; possible D gene TRBD2, 6 bases. The CDR3 loop spans 16 amino acids. V shed 4 bases and J shed 3 bases, with 17 bases lying between them. CDR1 SGDLS and CDR2 YYNGEE come from the germline V gene.

Worth noting for this clone: Germline is not matched at one junction end, which may reflect a read error. The rearrangement joins TRBV5-4 to TRBJ1-1; D unresolved. Germline CDR1 SGHNT, CDR2 YYREEE (reference sequence). The CDR3 sequence is 14 residues long. Here the CDR3 reads CASSLEPMNTEAFF. For the CDR3, the DNA is TGTGCCAGCAGCTTGGAACCGATGAATACTGAAGCTTTCTTT.

As DNA, the CDR3 is TGTGCCAGCAGGCCCTCCGGACTACACGGAGCCTACGAGCAGTACTTC. It is translated as CASRPSGLHGAYEQYF. This chain connects TRBV25-1 to TRBJ2-7; the D gene is possibly TRBD2 (6 bases). V lost 6 bases, J lost 2 bases, and 20 bases lay in between. Germline CDR1 reads MGHDK; CDR2 reads SYGVNS. The CDR3 extends over 16 amino acids.

The rearrangement links TRBV5-1 to TRBJ2-7; 8 nucleotides match TRBD1. V shed 2 bases, J shed 7 bases, and the junction held 8 bases outside the gene matches. Germline assignment: CDR1 SGHRS and CDR2 YFSETQ. There are 14 residues in the CDR3. CDR3 sequence reads: CASSLSQGAREQYF. CDR3 in DNA: TGCGCCAGCAGCTTATCGCAGGGGGCGAGGGAGCAGTACTTC.

The rearrangement links TRBV9 to TRBJ2-6, with 8 bases identical to TRBD2. The CDR3 totals 19 residues. Trimming took 4 bases from V and 4 from J; bases not matched to a gene: 16. Germline loops: CDR1 SGDLS, CDR2 YYNGEE. CDR3 in amino acids: CASSRRWGLGVRGANVLTF. CDR3 sequence (DNA): TGTGCCAGCAGCAGGAGGTGGGGACTAGGAGTGCGCGGGGCCAACGTCCTGACTTTC. The full variable domain, in which reference TRBV9 and TRBJ2-6 provide the parts outside the CDR3, is DSGVTQTPKHLITATGQRVTLRCSPRSGDLSVYWYQQSLDQGLQFLIQYYNGEERAKGNILERFSAQQFPDLHSELNLSSLELGDSALYFCASSRRWGLGVRGANVLTFGAGSRLTVL.

The chain couples TRBV29-1 to TRBJ2-3, with D perhaps TRBD1 (6 bases). This CDR3 is 13 amino acids long. From germline, CDR1 is SQVTM and CDR2 ANQGSEA. Trimming removed 5 bases at V and 2 bases at J, with 11 bases between. The CDR3 coding sequence is TGCAGCGTTACTTGGACAGCCACAGATACGCAGTATTTT. This translates into CSVTWTATDTQYF.

The CDR3 reads CASQRSYSGNTIYF. In DNA, the CDR3 is TGTGCCAGTCAGCGGTCCTACTCTGGAAACACCATATATTTT. The chain uses TRBV11-2 and TRBJ1-3, with D unresolved. CDR3 length: 14 residues. In germline, CDR1 is SGHAT, CDR2 FQNNGV. The ends were cut back, 9 bases at V and 0 bases at J, with 12 bases in the middle. The complete variable domain, with remaining parts taken from reference TRBV11-2 and TRBJ1-3, reads EAGVAQSPRYKIIEKRQSVAFWCNPISGHATLYWYQQILGQGPKLLIQFQNNGVVDDSQLPKDRFSAERLKGVDSTLKIQPAKLEDSAVYLCASQRSYSGNTIYFGEGSWLTVV.

V usage is TRBV7-2 and J usage is TRBJ2-5; TRBD2 might be the D (5 bases). Germline V lookup: CDR1 SGHTA, CDR2 FQGNSA. V lost 5 bases, J lost 4 bases, and 14 bases lay in between. This CDR3 spans 14 amino acids. The CDR3, as DNA: TGTGCCAGCAGCCTTCGGACGGCGGGAGAGACCCAGTACTTC. The encoded protein is CASSLRTAGETQYF.

The gene calls are TRBV19 and TRBJ1-2; tentative D call: TRBD1 (6 bases). Trimming left V 4 bases short and J 2 bases short, with 11 bases between. The CDR3 totals 14 residues. Germline CDR1 and CDR2: LNHDA and SQIVND (reference sequence). CDR3 region: CASSTLQGNYGYTF. The CDR3 DNA is TGTGCCAGTAGTACCCTACAGGGAAACTATGGCTACACCTTC. The variable domain in full, completed from reference TRBV19 and TRBJ1-2, reads DGGITQSPKYLFRKEGQNVTLSCEQNLNHDAMYWYRQDPGQGLRLIYYSQIVNDFQKGDIAEGYSVSREKKESFPLTVTSAQKNPTAFYLCASSTLQGNYGYTFGSGTRLTVV.

The genes are TRBV6-1 and TRBJ1-3; the D gene is possibly TRBD1 (6 bases). The CDR3 is made up of 15 amino acids. Germline V gene data show CDR1 as MNHNS and CDR2 as SASEGT. V was pared by 4 bases and J by 4 bases, with 14 bases between. DNA of the CDR3: TGTGCCAGCAGTGCAGGGGTAGTGTCCGGAAACACCATATATTTT. It is translated as CASSAGVVSGNTIYF.

The V gene is TRBV2, the J gene TRBJ2-1; D remains ambiguous. Looked up from germline, CDR1 is SNHLY and CDR2 is FYNNEI. The V and J ends lost 6 bases and 0 bases respectively, with 12 bases between them. The CDR3 has 15 residues. CDR3 DNA: TGTGCCAGCAGCCTACAGCTTCCCTCCTACAATGAGCAGTTCTTC. It yields the protein CASSLQLPSYNEQFF.

This sequence joins TRBV6-1 and TRBJ1-5, with TRBD1 as a possible D gene (5 bases). The CDR3 contains 15 residues. The V end lost 4 bases, the J end lost 5 bases, and 15 bases lay between the germline ends. The germline gives CDR1 MNHNS, CDR2 SASEGT. CDR3 region: CASSGTWTGDQPQHF. The DNA for the CDR3 is TGTGCCAGCAGTGGGACATGGACGGGGGATCAGCCCCAGCATTTT.

The V gene is TRBV29-1, the J gene TRBJ1-2; D is unresolved. CDR1 and CDR2 from the germline V gene are SQVTM and ANQGSEA. The CDR3 length is 14 residues. The ends were cut back, 4 bases at V and 6 bases at J, with 18 bases in the middle. CDR3 sequence reads: CSVGPGSITHGYTF. The DNA of the CDR3 is TGCAGCGTTGGGCCGGGTTCTATTACCCATGGCTACACCTTC.

V is TRBV18 and J is TRBJ2-7; tentatively, D is TRBD1 (6 bases). Trimming cost V 0 bases and J 0 bases, with 15 bases left between them. Germline V gene data show CDR1 as KGHSH and CDR2 as LQKENI. The CDR3 runs to 17 residues. CDR3 sequence (DNA): TGTGCCAGCTCACCACCGGGATGGCAGGGGAGCTCCTACGAGCAGTACTTC. It codes for CASSPPGWQGSSYEQYF.